This T cell receptor (beta chain) was captured by sequencing in a study of cytomegalovirus exposure and HLA in healthy donors. Study findings and constraints: In a later analysis, across HLA loci, associated TCR counts were highest for DRB1, lowest for HLA-C. Sequencing likely generated an artifact that appeared as a cluster of highly shared sequence variants. Specificity of a few CMV-associated chains for CMV antigens was verified in vitro.

Germline lookup yields CDR1 SGHRS and CDR2 YFSETQ. The CDR3 extends over 13 amino acids. The V gene end was trimmed by 4 bases and the J gene end by 10 bases; junction bases not matched to a gene: 5. PCR amplification relied on 60 Vbeta primers (plus 13 Jbeta primers). In the source study's methods: Roughly 10 million shared chains were among the 65 million to 85 million unique TCR beta chains that a later analysis counted. Generated by immunoSEQ multiplex PCR, the TCRdb table keeps only in-frame clones and is missing some. V and J calls and clone size are copied from that table; D and trimming were computed from the DNA. The data hold about 120,000 clones, with over 65% observed a single time. This clone was counted between two and nine times. Its antigen is not identified.

The TCR originated in a man under 40 in good health and CMV-seronegative. This sequence joins TRBV5-1 and TRBJ1-1; 12 bases match TRBD1. The source material was PBMCs. The CDR3 is CASSQGTGGGAFF. As DNA, the CDR3 is TGCGCCAGCAGCCAGGGGACAGGGGGCGGAGCTTTCTTT.